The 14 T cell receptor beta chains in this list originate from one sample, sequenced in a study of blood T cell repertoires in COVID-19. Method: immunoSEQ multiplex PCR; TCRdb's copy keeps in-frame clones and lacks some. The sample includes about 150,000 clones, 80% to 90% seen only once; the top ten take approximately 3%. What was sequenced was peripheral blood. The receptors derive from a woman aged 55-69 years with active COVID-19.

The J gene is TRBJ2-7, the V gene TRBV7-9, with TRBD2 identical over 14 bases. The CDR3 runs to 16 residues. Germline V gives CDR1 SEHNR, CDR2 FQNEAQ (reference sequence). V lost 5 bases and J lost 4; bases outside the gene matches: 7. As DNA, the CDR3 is TGTGCCAGCAGCCGGGGACTAGCGGGAGACACTTACGAGCAGTACTTC. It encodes CASSRGLAGDTYEQYF.

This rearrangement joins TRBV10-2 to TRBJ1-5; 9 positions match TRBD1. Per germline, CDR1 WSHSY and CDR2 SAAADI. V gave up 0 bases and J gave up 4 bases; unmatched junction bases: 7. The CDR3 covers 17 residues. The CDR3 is CASSESGPGQGNQPQHF. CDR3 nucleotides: TGCGCCAGCAGTGAGTCGGGACCGGGACAGGGAAATCAGCCCCAGCATTTT.

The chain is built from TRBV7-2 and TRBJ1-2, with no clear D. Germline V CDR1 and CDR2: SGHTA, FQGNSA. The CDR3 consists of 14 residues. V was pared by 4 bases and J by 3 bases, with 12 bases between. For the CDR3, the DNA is TGTGCCAGCAGCTGGGCGGGGATGGACTATGGCTACACCTTC. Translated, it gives CASSWAGMDYGYTF. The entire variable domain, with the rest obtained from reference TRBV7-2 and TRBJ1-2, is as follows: GAGVSQSPSNKVTEKGKDVELRCDPISGHTALYWYRQSLGQGLEFLIYFQGNSAPDKSGLPSDRFSAERTGGSVSTLTIQRTQQEDSAVYLCASSWAGMDYGYTFGSGTRLTVV.

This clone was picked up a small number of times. This CDR3 reads CASRPGVQSYSYNSPLHF. The CDR3, as DNA: TGTGCCAGCCGTCCGGGGGTACAGTCCTACTCCTATAATTCACCCCTCCACTTT. The V gene is TRBV19, the J gene TRBJ1-6; TRBD1 is a possible D gene (5 bases). V was trimmed by 9 bases and J by 0 bases, leaving 21 bases between them. The V gene's germline CDR1 is LNHDA and CDR2 SQIVND (reference sequence). CDR3 length: 18 amino acids.

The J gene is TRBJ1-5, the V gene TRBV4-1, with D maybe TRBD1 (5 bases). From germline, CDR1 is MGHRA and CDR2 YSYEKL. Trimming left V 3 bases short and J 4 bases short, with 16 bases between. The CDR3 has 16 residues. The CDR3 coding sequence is TGCGCCAGCAGCCACTCTAGGGGTGACGGTAATCAGCCCCAGCATTTT. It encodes CASSHSRGDGNQPQHF.

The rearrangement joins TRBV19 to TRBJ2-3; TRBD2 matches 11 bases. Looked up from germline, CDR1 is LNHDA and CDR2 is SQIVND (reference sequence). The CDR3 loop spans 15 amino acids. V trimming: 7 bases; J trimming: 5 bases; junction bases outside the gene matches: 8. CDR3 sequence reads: CASTPLAGGLDTQYF. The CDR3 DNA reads TGTGCCAGTACCCCCCTAGCGGGAGGATTAGATACGCAGTATTTT.

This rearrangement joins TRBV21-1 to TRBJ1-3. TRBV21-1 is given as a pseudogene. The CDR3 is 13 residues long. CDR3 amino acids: CASSQLAGNTIYF. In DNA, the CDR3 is TGTGCCAGCAGCCAATTAGCTGGAAACACCATATATTTT.

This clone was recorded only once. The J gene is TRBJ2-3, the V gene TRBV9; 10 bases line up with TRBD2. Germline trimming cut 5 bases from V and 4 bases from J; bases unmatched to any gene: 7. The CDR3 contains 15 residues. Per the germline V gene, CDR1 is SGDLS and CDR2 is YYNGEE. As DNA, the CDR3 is TGTGCCAGCAGGCCCGGGACTAGCGTTGCAGATACGCAGTATTTT. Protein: CASRPGTSVADTQYF.

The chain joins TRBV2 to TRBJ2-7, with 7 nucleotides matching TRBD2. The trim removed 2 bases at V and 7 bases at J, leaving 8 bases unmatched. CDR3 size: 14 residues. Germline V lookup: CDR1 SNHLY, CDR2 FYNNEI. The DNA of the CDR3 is TGTGCCAGCAGTGAACACGGGCGGGAGTGGGAGCAGTACTTC. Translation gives CASSEHGREWEQYF.

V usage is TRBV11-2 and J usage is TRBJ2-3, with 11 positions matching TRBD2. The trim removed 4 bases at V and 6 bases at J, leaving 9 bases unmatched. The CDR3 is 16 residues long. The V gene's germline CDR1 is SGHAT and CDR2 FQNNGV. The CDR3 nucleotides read TGTGCCAGCAGCTCCGGGGTTAGCGGGAGGGGGGATACGCAGTATTTT. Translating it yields CASSSGVSGRGDTQYF.

CDR3 nucleotide sequence: TGTGCCAGCAGCCCACAAGTTTTGCCAACAGATACGCAGTATTTT. This encodes CASSPQVLPTDTQYF. The rearrangement joins TRBV7-8 to TRBJ2-3; D unclear. Trimming shortened V by 5 bases and J by 3 bases, and 15 bases separated the two germline ends. The CDR3 contains 15 residues. The germline CDR1 and CDR2 sequences are SGHVS and FQNEAQ.

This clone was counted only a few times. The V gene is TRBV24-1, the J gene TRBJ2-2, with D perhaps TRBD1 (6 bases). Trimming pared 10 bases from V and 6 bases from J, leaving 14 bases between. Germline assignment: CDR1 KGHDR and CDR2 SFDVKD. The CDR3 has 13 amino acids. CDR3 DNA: TGTGCCACAGCTTCAGGGGCCGCCGGGGAGCTGTTTTTT. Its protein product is CATASGAAGELFF.

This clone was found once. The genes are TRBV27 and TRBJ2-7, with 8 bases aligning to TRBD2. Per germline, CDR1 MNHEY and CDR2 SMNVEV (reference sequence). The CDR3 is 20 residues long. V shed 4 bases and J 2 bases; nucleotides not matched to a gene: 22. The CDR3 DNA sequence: TGTGCCAGCAGTTGCCCCTTCACGGCGGGAGGCGTCCTTTCCACCTACGAGCAGTACTTC. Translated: CASSCPFTAGGVLSTYEQYF.

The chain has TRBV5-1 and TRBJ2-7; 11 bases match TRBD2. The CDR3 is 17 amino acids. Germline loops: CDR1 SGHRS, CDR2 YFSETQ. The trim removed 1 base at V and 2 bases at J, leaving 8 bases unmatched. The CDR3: CASSLPGSGRVPYEQYF. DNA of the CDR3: TGCGCCAGCAGCTTGCCTGGTAGCGGGAGGGTACCCTACGAGCAGTACTTC.